The 25 T cell receptor beta chains given below trace back to one sample, sequenced in a study of T cells expressing NK-cell markers (dated by TCRdb to the early 2020s). Library creation used 5' RACE. TCRdb lists the instrument as Illumina HiSeq 2000. TCRdb reprocessed the reads and assigns one entry to each CDR3 protein sequence, leaving out DNA. This sample's records show about 460,000 distinct CDR3 sequences. The biggest ten clones account for 1.4% of the sample. Sequenced material: blood T cells: a sorted CD56 or NKG2C T cell subset, CD4+ or CD8+ T cells, or bulk PBMC T cells (not recorded which). These receptors were taken from a woman in her 50s in good health. Donor details come from another sample of the same person, matched by shared clones.

V usage is TRBV7-9 and J usage is TRBJ2-1; TCRdb reports TRBD1, a call that lacks DNA to check it against. Germline CDR1 is SEHNR and CDR2 is FQNEAQ (reference sequence). This CDR3 is built from 16 residues. This chain's CDR3 is CASSLAGDRGLNEQFF.

The rearrangement links TRBV7-6 to TRBJ2-6. This CDR3 is built from 13 residues. The germline gives CDR1 SGHVS, CDR2 FNYEAQ. The CDR3 region is CASSLNGANVLTF. The complete variable domain, with remaining parts taken from reference TRBV7-6 and TRBJ2-6, reads GAGVSQSPRYKVTKRGQDVALRCDPISGHVSLYWYRQALGQGPEFLTYFNYEAQQDKSGLPNDRFSAERPEGSISTLTIQRTEQRDSAMYRCASSLNGANVLTFGAGSRLTVL.

The CDR3 sequence: CASSQDRRTGELFF. The rearrangement joins TRBV3-1 to TRBJ2-2. CDR1 is LGHDT, CDR2 YNNKEL, per germline (reference sequence). The CDR3 is 14 residues long. The whole variable domain, filled in from reference TRBV3-1 and TRBJ2-2, reads DTAVSQTPKYLVTQMGNDKSIKCEQNLGHDTMYWYKQDSKKFLKIMFSYNNKELIINETVPNRFSPKSPDKAHLNLHINSLELGDSAVYFCASSQDRRTGELFFGEGSRLTVL.

The V gene is TRBV7-9, the J gene TRBJ1-1; TCRdb outputs TRBD1, but without DNA this stays unchecked. This CDR3 contains 13 residues. CDR1 and CDR2 from the germline V gene are SEHNR and FQNEAQ (reference sequence). CDR3 loop: CASSLDGRQKAFF.

V and J are TRBV29-1 and TRBJ2-7; the TCRdb call, TRBD1, lacks DNA for checking. The CDR3 runs to 13 residues. Germline-derived CDR1 and CDR2 are SQVTM and ANQGSEA. The CDR3 sequence is CSAEGQATYEQYF.

The chain employs TRBV12-3 or TRBV12-4 and TRBJ1-1. CDR3 length equals 14 residues. This chain's CDR3 is CASSVEMRTTEAFF.

The V and J genes are TRBV20-1 and TRBJ2-5; lacking DNA, the TRBD1 call made by TCRdb goes unchecked. Germline V CDR1 and CDR2: DFQATT, SNEGSKA (reference sequence). The CDR3 has 11 residues. This chain's CDR3 is CSAPTGETQYF.

This sequence joins TRBV28 and TRBJ2-1. CDR1 is MDHEN and CDR2 is SYDVKM in the germline V gene. The CDR3 is made up of 12 amino acids. The CDR3 is CASRLSYNEQFF.

The chain couples TRBV20-1 to TRBJ2-5. The CDR3 loop spans 14 amino acids. Per the germline V gene, CDR1 is DFQATT and CDR2 is SNEGSKA (reference sequence). The CDR3 reads CSASRRVVSETQYF.

The chain employs TRBV20-1 and TRBJ1-5. This CDR3 is 12 amino acids long. Germline CDR1 and CDR2: DFQATT and SNEGSKA (reference sequence). CDR3 protein: CSARVGSQPQHF.

The rearrangement joins TRBV6-1 to TRBJ2-4; TCRdb reports TRBD1, a call that lacks DNA to check it against. This CDR3 comprises 15 residues. The germline CDR1 and CDR2 sequences are MNHNS and SASEGT. The chain's CDR3 is CASSGGWDRKNIQYF.

The V gene is TRBV12-5, the J gene TRBJ2-3; the D call from TCRdb, TRBD2, cannot be confirmed without DNA. The CDR3 contains 15 residues. Looked up from germline, CDR1 is LGHNT and CDR2 is FRNRAP. The CDR3 protein is CASGLSGGPTDTQYF.

V and J are TRBV11-2 and TRBJ2-1; TCRdb's assignment of TRBD2 cannot be checked, as there is no DNA. The CDR3 contains 15 residues. Germline assignment: CDR1 SGHAT and CDR2 FQNNGV. The CDR3 loop is CASSSIMRGGNEQFF.

The chain combines TRBV10-3 with TRBJ2-4; TCRdb indicates TRBD1, and absent DNA this call remains unverified. CDR1 is ENHRY, CDR2 SYGVKD, per germline. This CDR3 is 12 amino acids long. The CDR3 is CAIGTAKNIQYF.

The rearrangement joins TRBV5-1 to TRBJ2-2. This CDR3 has 16 amino acids. CDR1 SGHRS and CDR2 YFSETQ come from the germline V gene. The CDR3 here is CASSSGQEIITGELFF.

J is TRBJ1-3 and V is TRBV20-1; there is no DNA to check the TCRdb D call of TRBD1. The CDR3 is made up of 13 amino acids. The germline V gene encodes CDR1 DFQATT and CDR2 SNEGSKA (reference sequence). The chain's CDR3 is CSAHRVSGNTIYF.

The chain recombines TRBV2 with TRBJ1-2; no DNA is available, so the TRBD1 call from TCRdb remains unchecked. Germline V CDR1 and CDR2: SNHLY, FYNNEI. The CDR3 contains 15 residues. The CDR3 region is CASSVPGQMIYGYTF.

The chain joins TRBV27 to TRBJ1-3; TCRdb reports TRBD1, a call that lacks DNA to check it against. CDR3 size: 14 residues. Germline values: CDR1 MNHEY, CDR2 SMNVEV (reference sequence). The CDR3 here is CASSPGTGGNTIYF.

The genes are TRBV5-1 and TRBJ2-1; the D call from TCRdb, TRBD1, cannot be confirmed without DNA. CDR3 size: 14 residues. Germline V gene data show CDR1 as SGHRS and CDR2 as YFSETQ. Here the CDR3 reads CASSLAMPGGEQFF. Variable domain in full (rest from reference TRBV5-1 and TRBJ2-1): KAGVTQTPRYLIKTRGQQVTLSCSPISGHRSVSWYQQTPGQGLQFLFEYFSETQRNKGNFPGRFSGRQFSNSRSEMNVSTLELGDSALYLCASSLAMPGGEQFFGPGTRLTVL.

The chain couples TRBV3-1 to TRBJ2-5; absent DNA, TCRdb's TRBD1 call cannot be checked. CDR3 length equals 15 residues. Germline V gene data show CDR1 as LGHDT and CDR2 as YNNKEL (reference sequence). CDR3: CASSPLRGVGETQYF.

The CDR3 sequence is CASSEGISWRRGMHF. V usage is TRBV6-1 and J usage is TRBJ1-5. Germline V gene lookup returns CDR1 MNHNS and CDR2 SASEGT. The CDR3 spans 15 residues.

The chain couples TRBV20-1 to TRBJ1-5. Germline CDR1 is DFQATT and CDR2 is SNEGSKA (reference sequence). The CDR3 runs to 12 residues. The CDR3 is CSASGDRQPQHF.

This chain links TRBV7-3 with TRBJ2-2; there is no DNA to check the TCRdb D call of TRBD2. The CDR3 runs to 19 residues. Germline V lookup: CDR1 SGHTA, CDR2 FQGTGA. The CDR3 sequence: CASSLLDSGRGSNTGELFF. Variable domain in full (rest from reference TRBV7-3 and TRBJ2-2): GAGVSQTPSNKVTEKGKYVELRCDPISGHTALYWYRQSLGQGPEFLIYFQGTGAADDSGLPNDRFFAVRPEGSVSTLKIQRTERGDSAVYLCASSLLDSGRGSNTGELFFGEGSRLTVL.

The chain couples TRBV7-9 to TRBJ2-7; the TCRdb D gene call, TRBD1, has no DNA to confirm it. Germline lookup yields CDR1 SEHNR and CDR2 FQNEAQ (reference sequence). The CDR3 has 15 amino acids. This CDR3 is CASSSTDRSLAEQYF.

This chain links TRBV5-1 with TRBJ2-2; no DNA is available, so the TRBD1 call from TCRdb remains unchecked. This CDR3 region has 18 residues. Germline CDR1 SGHRS, CDR2 YFSETQ. The chain's CDR3 is CASSDRGGSAANTGELFF.